This is a list of T cell receptor beta chains from one sample in a study of early T cells in non-severe SARS-CoV-2 infection. One entry per CDR3 protein results from TCRdb running MiXCR on the 5' RACE reads. The sample lists roughly 63,000 distinct CDR3 sequences, around 12% occurring once. Sequencing used whole blood, obtained at baseline. The receptors stem from an adult who was a healthcare worker with PCR-confirmed SARS-CoV-2 infection or an uninfected control (not recorded which). The donor label of this sample is uncertain. CDR3s include the opening cysteine and the closing phenylalanine or tryptophan. The order of the fields is D gene, V gene, J gene, clone size, CDR3 protein, CDR3 DNA. D genes are given only for firm matches. Clone size is shown for a subset of rows, as once, few, many or a class of expanded clone.

NA	TRBV20-1	TRBJ2-1	NA	CSARVQARNEQFF	TGCAGTGCTCGGGTCCAAGCACGCAATGAGCAGTTCTTC
NA	TRBV11-2	TRBJ2-1	NA	CASSHGGIPYNEQFF	TGTGCCAGCAGCCATGGCGGGATCCCCTACAATGAGCAGTTCTTC
NA	TRBV14	TRBJ1-2	few	CASSQVLGRYGYTF	TGTGCCAGCAGCCAAGTCCTGGGGCGATATGGCTACACCTTC
NA	TRBV20-1	TRBJ1-1	few	CSAQEHVEAFF	TGCAGTGCCCAGGAGCATGTTGAAGCTTTCTTT
NA	TRBV21-1	TRBJ1-1	NA	CASSKAQGPWASTEAFF	TGTGCCAGCAGCAAAGCGCAAGGACCGTGGGCGAGCACTGAAGCTTTCTTT
TRBD2	TRBV6-6	TRBJ2-1	NA	CASSYYTSGVNNEQFF	TGTGCCAGCAGTTACTATACTAGCGGGGTAAACAATGAGCAGTTCTTC
NA	TRBV28	TRBJ2-6	NA	CASSLGGAGANVLTF	TGTGCCAGCAGTTTAGGAGGCGCCGGGGCCAACGTCCTGACTTTC
TRBD1	TRBV10-3	TRBJ2-3	few	CAISEGQGKADTQYF	TGTGCCATCAGTGAGGGACAGGGAAAGGCAGATACGCAGTATTTT
NA	TRBV28	TRBJ1-5	many	CASFGSLQPQHF	TGTGCCAGCTTCGGATCTCTCCAGCCCCAGCATTTT
TRBD1	TRBV11-3	TRBJ1-1	few	CASSWGQGEAFF	TGTGCCAGCAGCTGGGGACAGGGCGAAGCTTTCTTT
NA	TRBV20-1	TRBJ1-5	few	CSASSRGQPQHF	TGCAGTGCTAGTAGTCGAGGCCAGCCCCAGCATTTT
NA	TRBV14	TRBJ1-6	few	CASSTHDSSNSPLHF	TGTGCCAGCAGCACCCACGACAGTTCTAATTCACCCCTCCACTTT
TRBD2	TRBV18	TRBJ2-5	NA	CASSPSSGVETQYF	TGTGCCAGCTCACCAAGTAGCGGGGTAGAGACCCAGTACTTC
NA	TRBV4-2	TRBJ1-5	NA	CASSQERLGNQPQHF	TGTGCCAGCAGCCAAGAGAGGTTAGGCAATCAGCCCCAGCATTTT
TRBD1	TRBV20-1	TRBJ2-5	NA	CSALGTAAPYQETQYF	TGCAGTGCTTTGGGGACAGCTGCCCCGTACCAAGAGACCCAGTACTTC
TRBD2	TRBV4-2	TRBJ2-3	NA	CASSQDGVAGDTQYF	TGTGCCAGCAGCCAAGATGGGGTAGCGGGGGATACGCAGTATTTT
NA	TRBV27	TRBJ2-5	few	CASSFTIQETQYF	TGTGCCAGCAGTTTTACTATCCAAGAGACCCAGTACTTC
TRBD1	TRBV7-9	TRBJ1-5	many	CASSPPGQGNQPQHF	TGTGCCAGCAGCCCACCCGGACAGGGCAATCAGCCCCAGCATTTT
TRBD1	TRBV9	TRBJ2-5	NA	CASSVVGGSETQYF	TGTGCCAGCAGCGTAGTAGGGGGCTCAGAGACCCAGTACTTC
NA	TRBV6-6	TRBJ1-6	NA	CASHPRGEADSPLHF	TGTGCCAGCCACCCCCGGGGGGAAGCGGATTCACCCCTCCACTTT
NA	TRBV6-5	TRBJ1-6	NA	CASRFDGRFNSPLHF	TGTGCCAGCAGGTTCGACGGGAGGTTTAATTCACCCCTCCACTTT
NA	TRBV18	TRBJ1-3	few	CASSPLGRDPGNTIYF	TGTGCCAGCTCACCACTCGGCAGGGATCCCGGAAACACCATATATTTT
NA	TRBV7-8	TRBJ1-1	NA	CASSLDGVGTEAFF	TGTGCCAGCAGCTTAGATGGGGTAGGGACTGAAGCTTTCTTT
NA	TRBV5-1	TRBJ2-2	NA	CASSLGAGAGELFF	TGCGCCAGCAGCTTAGGGGCAGGAGCCGGGGAGCTGTTTTTT
NA	TRBV24-1	TRBJ1-4	NA	CATSDSTGPNEKLFF	TGTGCCACCAGTGATAGTACAGGGCCTAATGAAAAACTGTTTTTT
TRBD2	TRBV20-1	TRBJ2-5	NA	CSAQGLAGGYQETQYF	TGCAGTGCTCAGGGACTAGCGGGGGGATACCAAGAGACCCAGTACTTC
TRBD2	TRBV18	TRBJ2-1	NA	CASSPPSGTSGDNEQFF	TGTGCCAGCTCACCACCTTCCGGGACTAGCGGGGACAATGAGCAGTTCTTC
NA	TRBV6-6	TRBJ1-1	few	CASSYPARGTEAFF	TGTGCCAGCAGTTACCCCGCCAGGGGAACTGAAGCTTTCTTT
NA	TRBV18	TRBJ1-5	many	CASRAISNQPQHF	TGTGCCAGCCGGGCTATTAGCAATCAGCCCCAGCATTTT
TRBD2	TRBV6-4	TRBJ2-2	NA	CASRTSDGGELFF	TGTGCCAGCAGAACTAGCGACGGCGGGGAGCTGTTTTTT
NA	TRBV7-9	TRBJ1-2	NA	CASSLPMRQVDGYTF	TGTGCCAGCAGCCTTCCCATGAGACAGGTGGACGGCTACACCTTC
NA	TRBV11-1	TRBJ2-1	few	CASSLITEQFF	TGTGCCAGCAGCTTAATCACGGAGCAGTTCTTC
NA	TRBV12-3/TRBV12-4	TRBJ2-5	NA	CASMGASETQYF	TGTGCCAGCATGGGGGCCTCGGAGACCCAGTACTTC
TRBD2	TRBV6-4	TRBJ2-3	many	CASSDSAGGSDTQYF	TGTGCCAGCAGTGACTCTGCGGGGGGGTCAGATACGCAGTATTTT
NA	TRBV12-3/TRBV12-4	TRBJ1-5	many	CASSSGSGRQPQHF	TGTGCCAGCAGTTCCGGATCGGGAAGGCAGCCCCAGCATTTT
NA	TRBV9	TRBJ1-1	few	CASSPGGGPTEAFF	TGTGCCAGCAGCCCCGGAGGGGGACCCACTGAAGCTTTCTTT
NA	TRBV4-1	TRBJ1-1	NA	CASSQEGGGRNTEAFF	TGCGCCAGCAGCCAAGAAGGGGGGGGCAGGAACACTGAAGCTTTCTTT
NA	TRBV6-1	TRBJ2-3	NA	CASSEVPGRTDTQYF	TGTGCCAGCAGTGAAGTTCCGGGGCGGACAGATACGCAGTATTTT
NA	TRBV12-3/TRBV12-4	TRBJ2-1	NA	CASSPLRGANEQFF	TGTGCCAGCAGTCCCCTGAGGGGTGCCAATGAGCAGTTCTTC
TRBD1	TRBV24-1	TRBJ2-6	NA	CATSDLSGGAGANVLTF	TGTGCCACCAGTGATTTATCAGGGGGCGCTGGGGCCAACGTCCTGACTTTC
NA	TRBV19	TRBJ2-3	NA	CASSIPGGTDTQYF	TGTGCCAGTAGTATCCCGGGGGGCACAGATACGCAGTATTTT
TRBD1	TRBV7-6	TRBJ2-1	many	CASSQRRDRVYNEQFF	TGTGCCAGCAGCCAAAGAAGGGACAGGGTTTACAATGAGCAGTTCTTC
TRBD1	TRBV6-1	TRBJ2-1	NA	CASIRDRGQDEQFF	TGTGCCAGCATCCGGGACAGGGGGCAGGATGAGCAGTTCTTC
TRBD2	TRBV20-1	TRBJ2-5	few	CSASSSGGQTQYF	TGCAGTGCTAGTAGCTCGGGAGGGCAGACCCAGTACTTC
NA	TRBV29-1	TRBJ2-6	NA	CSAGGQGISGANVLTF	TGCAGCGCCGGCGGGCAGGGGATATCTGGGGCCAACGTCCTGACTTTC
TRBD1	TRBV28	TRBJ2-3	few	CATHPSGQGTDTQYF	TGTGCCACCCACCCTTCTGGACAGGGCACAGATACGCAGTATTTT
TRBD1	TRBV29-1	TRBJ1-2	few	CSAGGTGVDYGYTF	TGCAGCGCCGGAGGGACAGGGGTTGACTATGGCTACACCTTC